This T cell receptor (beta chain) was documented in a study of OX40 agonist ivuxolimab in advanced cancers. This CDR3 contains 17 residues. Trimming pared 0 bases from V and 1 base from J, leaving 15 bases between. CDR1 is SGHDN, CDR2 FVKESK, per germline. Of note for this clone: Its cognate antigen is unknown.

Sequenced by immunoSEQ multiplex PCR; TCRdb stores in-frame clones only, minus some. The sample lists tens of thousands of clones; about four fifths were seen once. General study points: The average count of expanded clones was higher among CD8+ T cells than among CD4+. CD4+ and CD8+ blood T cells expanded clonally by week 6 at 0.1 to 3.0 mg/kg.

A history of autoimmune disease or systemic immunosuppression excluded patients. Blood specimens came from baseline, cycle 4 day 1, and cycle 7 day 1. The sequence came from an adult with an advanced solid tumor such as melanoma, head and neck, liver or kidney cancer. The rearrangement uses TRBV14 and TRBJ2-5; D ambiguous. The sequenced sample was CD4+ or CD8+ T cells sorted from blood, obtained in a trial of the OX40 agonist ivuxolimab. CDR3 coding DNA: TGTGCCAGCAGCCAAGATCCCAGGCGAAACCTCCAAGAGACCCAGTACTTC. It yields the protein CASSQDPRRNLQETQYF.